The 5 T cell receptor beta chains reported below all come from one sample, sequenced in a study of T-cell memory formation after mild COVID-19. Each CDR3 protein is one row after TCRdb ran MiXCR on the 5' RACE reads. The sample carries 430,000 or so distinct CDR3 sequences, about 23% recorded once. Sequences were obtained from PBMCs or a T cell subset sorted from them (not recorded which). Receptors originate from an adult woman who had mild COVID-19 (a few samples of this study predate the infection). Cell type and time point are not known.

The CDR3 region is CASSQDRTGRAGSYEQYF. For the CDR3, the DNA is TGCGCCAGCAGCCAAGACCGGACAGGGAGGGCTGGGTCCTACGAGCAGTACTTC. The genes are TRBV4-1 and TRBJ2-7; D is perhaps TRBD1 (8 bases). The germline CDR1 and CDR2 sequences are MGHRA and YSYEKL. This CDR3 is built from 18 residues. Trimming removed 0 bases from V and 1 base from J, with 19 bases in between.

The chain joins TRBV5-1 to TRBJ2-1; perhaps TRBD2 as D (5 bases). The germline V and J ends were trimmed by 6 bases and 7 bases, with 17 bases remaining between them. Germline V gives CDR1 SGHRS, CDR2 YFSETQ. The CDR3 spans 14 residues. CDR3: CASNLAPTLNEQFF. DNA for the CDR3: TGCGCCAGCAACCTAGCTCCTACTCTAAATGAGCAGTTCTTC.

The CDR3 here is CASSPLGTGGETQYF. CDR3 DNA sequence: TGTGCCAGCAGTCCCCTCGGGACAGGGGGGGAGACCCAGTACTTC. The V call is TRBV12-3 or TRBV12-4, the J call TRBJ2-5; 11 bases are shared with TRBD1. Germline trimming cut 5 bases from V and 5 bases from J; bases unmatched to any gene: 7. This CDR3 region has 15 residues.

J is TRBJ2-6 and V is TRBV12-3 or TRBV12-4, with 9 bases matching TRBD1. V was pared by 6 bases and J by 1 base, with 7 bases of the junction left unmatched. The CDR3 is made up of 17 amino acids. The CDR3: CASSPPGQGSGANVLTF. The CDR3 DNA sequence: TGTGCCAGCAGCCCCCCGGGACAGGGTTCTGGGGCCAACGTCCTGACTTTC.

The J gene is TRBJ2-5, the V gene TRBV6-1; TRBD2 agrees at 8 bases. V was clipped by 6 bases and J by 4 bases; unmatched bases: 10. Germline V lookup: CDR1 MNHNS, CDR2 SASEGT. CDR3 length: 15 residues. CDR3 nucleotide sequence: TGTGCCAGCAGCCAGCCCCTAGCGGGTGGAGAGACCCAGTACTTC. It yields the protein CASSQPLAGGETQYF.